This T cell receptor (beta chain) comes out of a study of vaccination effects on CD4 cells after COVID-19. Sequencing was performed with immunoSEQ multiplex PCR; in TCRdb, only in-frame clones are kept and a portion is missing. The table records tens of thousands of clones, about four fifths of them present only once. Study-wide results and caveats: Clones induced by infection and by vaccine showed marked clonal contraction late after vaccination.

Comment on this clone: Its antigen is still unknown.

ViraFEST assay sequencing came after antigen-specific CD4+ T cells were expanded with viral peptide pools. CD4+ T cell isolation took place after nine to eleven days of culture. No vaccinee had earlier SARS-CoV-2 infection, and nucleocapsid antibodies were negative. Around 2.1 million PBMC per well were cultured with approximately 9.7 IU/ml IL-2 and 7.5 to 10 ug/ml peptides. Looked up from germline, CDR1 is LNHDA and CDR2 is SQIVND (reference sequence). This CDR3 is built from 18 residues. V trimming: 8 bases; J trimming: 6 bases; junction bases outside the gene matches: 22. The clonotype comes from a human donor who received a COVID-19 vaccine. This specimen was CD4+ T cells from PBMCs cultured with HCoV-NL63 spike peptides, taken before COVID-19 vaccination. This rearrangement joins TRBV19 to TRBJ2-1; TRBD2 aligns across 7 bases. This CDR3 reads CASSKWGGRFSHLNEQFF. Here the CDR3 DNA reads TGTGCCAGTTCTAAGTGGGGGGGACGATTCTCCCACCTCAATGAGCAGTTCTTC.